The table lists the clone carrying this T cell receptor (beta chain) with many counts. Its antigen is as yet unknown. Trimming removed 4 bases from V and 0 bases from J, with 13 bases in between. The germline gives CDR1 SQVTM, CDR2 ANQGSEA. The CDR3 has 14 residues. Via MiXCR, TCRdb re-called the 5' RACE reads, giving one row per CDR3 protein. The data show some 40,000 distinct CDR3 sequences, approximately 5.6% seen once. The source of the sample is a study of spatial heterogeneity in lung cancer. Time point described: sample taken at primary tumor resection. Whole RNA, isolated from tumor, nontumor lung or frozen PBMC, was sequenced without prior sorting. Study-level points and caveats: Ubiquitous expanded tumor TCRs were observed in blood more at resection than follow-up.

The chain employs TRBV29-1 and TRBJ2-7; the D gene is possibly TRBD1 (6 bases). This receptor was identified in a female donor with early-stage non-small cell lung cancer. This sample comprised PBMCs, obtained at surgery. CDR3 sequence: CSVVGDTLSYEQYF. CDR3 nucleotide sequence: TGCAGCGTTGTTGGGGACACCCTCTCCTACGAGCAGTACTTC.